The next 28 T cell receptor beta chains were all read from a single sample in a study of blood T cells in healthy people across ages. Primed by a sample-barcoded 5' primer and a J-beta primer mix, a second PCR proceeded for 7 to 11 cycles. TCRdb recomputed calls from the 5' RACE reads with MiXCR, one row per CDR3 protein. This sample has approximately 1,700,000 distinct CDR3 sequences, with more than 35% found just once. Sample: blood. Source of these receptors: a human donor in good health.

With regard to this clonotype: Possible read error: a much larger clone is one base away. CDR3 bases: TGCAGCGTTGCGGTACTATACAATGAGCAGTACTTC. This gives the protein CSVAVLYNEQYF. The J gene is TRBJ2-4, the V gene TRBV29-1, with D hard to call. Trimming removed 4 bases at V and 13 bases at J, with 17 bases between. The V gene's germline CDR1 is SQVTM and CDR2 ANQGSEA. The CDR3 sequence is 12 residues long. Looking up the rest from reference TRBV29-1 and TRBJ2-4 gives the full variable domain: SAVISQKPSRDICQRGTSLTIQCQVDSQVTMMFWYRQQPGQSLTLIATANQGSEATYESGFVIDKFPISRPNLTFSTLTVSNMSPEDSSIYLCSVAVLYNEQYFGAGTRLSVL.

The table lists this clonotype with a few counts. The chain is built from TRBV29-1 and TRBJ1-2, with D maybe TRBD1 (5 bases). The CDR3 consists of 11 residues. V lost 4 bases, J lost 6 bases, and 9 bases lay in between. Germline CDR1 reads SQVTM; CDR2 reads ANQGSEA. The CDR3 sequence: CSVGGADGYTF. CDR3 nucleotide sequence: TGCAGCGTTGGTGGGGCTGATGGCTACACCTTC.

This clonotype came up a few times. The genes are TRBV28 and TRBJ2-4, with 8 bases matching TRBD1. The length of the CDR3 is 15 residues. In germline, CDR1 is MDHEN, CDR2 SYDVKM. Trimming removed 6 bases from V and 8 bases from J; junction bases left unmatched: 12. Here the CDR3 DNA reads TGTGCCAGCAGCCCATACAGGACAGGGATCGACATTCAGTACTTC. Translated: CASSPYRTGIDIQYF.

Worth noting for this clonotype: At one of its ends the junction is not consistent with the germline gene, which may arise from a read error. The chain has TRBV7-9 and TRBJ2-4, with 8 bases that match TRBD1. The J call may be incorrect, as the DNA end agrees better with TRBJ2-7. From germline, CDR1 is SEHNR and CDR2 FQNEAQ (reference sequence). This CDR3 spans 13 amino acids. CDR3 sequence (DNA): TGTGTCAGCAGTCCGACAGGGGCCTACGAGCAGTACTTC. It codes for CVSSPTGAYEQYF.

This chain joins TRBV5-1 and TRBJ2-5; TRBD2 is a possible D gene (6 bases). CDR1 is SGHRS and CDR2 is YFSETQ in the germline V gene. Trimming left V 1 base short and J 5 bases short, with 9 bases between. The CDR3 totals 13 residues. The CDR3 spells CASSLIGRETQYF. The CDR3 bases are TGCGCCAGCAGCTTGATTGGGAGGGAGACCCAGTACTTC.

This clonotype was counted only a few times. The chain is built from TRBV11-2 and TRBJ1-2, with D possibly being TRBD1 (5 bases). Trimming left V 4 bases short and J 4 bases short, with 25 bases between. The CDR3 is 18 residues long. The germline V gene has CDR1 SGHAT and CDR2 FQNNGV. CDR3 residues: CASSSSWGTSVEGYGYTF. The CDR3 DNA sequence: TGTGCCAGCAGCTCTTCTTGGGGCACATCCGTTGAGGGCTATGGCTACACCTTC.

CDR3 residues: CATLGVADTQYF. Here the CDR3 DNA reads TGTGCCACCCTAGGGGTAGCAGATACGCAGTATTTT. The J gene is TRBJ2-3, the V gene TRBV10-3, with a possible D match to TRBD1 (5 bases). This CDR3 is 12 amino acids long. Trimming stripped 10 bases from V and 4 bases from J, with 12 bases between. Germline CDR1 and CDR2: ENHRY and SYGVKD.

This clonotype was counted many times. This rearrangement joins TRBV20-1 to TRBJ2-4; D possibly corresponds to TRBD2 (5 bases). Germline V gene lookup returns CDR1 DFQATT and CDR2 SNEGSKA (reference sequence). The germline V and J ends were trimmed by 2 bases and 6 bases, with 14 bases remaining between them. The CDR3 runs 14 residues. Here the CDR3 reads CSARLAGGVNIQYF. CDR3 coding DNA: TGCAGTGCTAGACTCGCGGGCGGCGTAAACATTCAGTACTTC.

The sample holds many counts of this clonotype. J is TRBJ2-1 and V is TRBV29-1; 9 bases fit TRBD2. Germline CDR1 is SQVTM and CDR2 is ANQGSEA. V was pared by 0 bases and J by 8 bases, with 5 bases of the junction left unmatched. The CDR3 consists of 14 residues. This CDR3 reads CSVEEGRGGDEQFF. For the CDR3, the DNA is TGCAGCGTTGAAGAAGGGCGGGGGGGCGATGAGCAGTTCTTC.

The genes are TRBV29-1 and TRBJ2-7; D is unclear. Trimming took off 2 bases at V and 0 bases at J, with 5 bases between the two ends. Germline CDR1 is SQVTM and CDR2 is ANQGSEA. The CDR3 runs to 12 residues. CDR3 sequence reads: CSVELNSYEQYF. CDR3 bases: TGCAGCGTTGAACTTAACTCCTACGAGCAGTACTTC.

The rearrangement joins TRBV29-1 to TRBJ2-7; D may be TRBD1 or TRBD2 (5 bases each). The V gene's germline CDR1 is SQVTM and CDR2 ANQGSEA. The CDR3 has 14 residues. V lost 4 bases to trimming and J lost 5 bases, with 18 bases between them. CDR3 nucleotides: TGCAGCGTTGGGTTCCGACGCGAGGGGAACGAGCAGTACTTC. This encodes CSVGFRREGNEQYF.

The V gene is TRBV5-1, the J gene TRBJ2-1, with 10 positions matching TRBD2. The CDR3 has 15 residues. The trim removed 0 bases at V and 10 bases at J, leaving 7 bases unmatched. Germline V gene lookup returns CDR1 SGHRS and CDR2 YFSETQ. CDR3 nucleotide sequence: TGCGCCAGCAGCTTGGACTTAGCGGGGGGCGTGGAGCAGTTCTTC. Translated: CASSLDLAGGVEQFF.

This clonotype was seen at least ten times. The chain joins TRBV7-9 to TRBJ2-7; D possibly corresponds to TRBD1 (5 bases). V lost 2 bases to trimming and J lost 0 bases, with 14 bases between them. In germline, CDR1 is SEHNR, CDR2 FQNEAQ (reference sequence). The CDR3 loop spans 16 amino acids. CDR3 amino acids: CASSLQGRNYSYEQYF. CDR3 sequence (DNA): TGTGCCAGCAGCTTACAGGGCAGAAATTACTCCTACGAGCAGTACTTC.

V usage is TRBV11-1 and J usage is TRBJ2-5, with TRBD2 identical over 7 bases. The end of the DNA fits TRBJ2-4 better, so the J call may be wrong. CDR1 is SGHAT, CDR2 FQDESV, per germline (reference sequence). This CDR3 is built from 16 residues. Here the CDR3 reads CASSLAPGGPENIQYF. DNA for the CDR3: TGTGCCAGCAGCTTAGCTCCGGGGGGTCCAGAAAACATTCAGTACTTC.

This clonotype was seen only a few times. The chain combines TRBV7-3 with TRBJ1-1, with D perhaps matching TRBD1 (6 bases). In germline, CDR1 is SGHTA, CDR2 FQGTGA. The CDR3 extends over 15 amino acids. Between the trimmed V and J ends, which lost 6 bases and 0 bases, there was a span of 14 bases. CDR3 residues: CASRDWGAVNTEAFF. The CDR3 bases are TGTGCCAGCAGGGATTGGGGGGCCGTGAACACTGAAGCTTTCTTT.

V and J are TRBV29-1 and TRBJ1-1; the D is unclear. Per the germline V gene, CDR1 is SQVTM and CDR2 is ANQGSEA. The CDR3 spans 12 residues. Trimming stripped 4 bases from V and 5 bases from J, with 11 bases between. For the CDR3, the DNA is TGCAGCGTTGGGAGGGTGGGGACTGAAGCTTTCTTT. This translates into CSVGRVGTEAFF.

The V gene is TRBV12-3 or TRBV12-4, the J gene TRBJ1-2; 9 bases align to TRBD1. This CDR3 comprises 13 residues. J gave up 8 bases and V 5 bases, and 6 bases lay outside the gene matches. This CDR3 reads CASSVGTGKGYTF. The CDR3 DNA follows: TGTGCCAGCAGTGTCGGGACAGGGAAGGGCTACACCTTC.

V and J are TRBV29-1 and TRBJ2-1; 7 bases align to TRBD1. V was pared by 4 bases and J by 1 base, with 7 bases of the junction left unmatched. CDR1 SQVTM and CDR2 ANQGSEA come from the germline V gene. The length of the CDR3 is 15 residues. CDR3 nucleotides: TGCAGCGTTGGGATCGGGACAGCGTCCTACAATGAGCAGTTCTTC. Protein product: CSVGIGTASYNEQFF.

This clonotype occurred a few times. The chain links TRBV29-1 to TRBJ1-1; a weak D match, TRBD1 (5 bases). Between the trimmed V and J ends, which lost 7 bases and 1 base, there was a span of 7 bases. The CDR3 contains 11 residues. Germline assignment: CDR1 SQVTM and CDR2 ANQGSEA. In DNA, the CDR3 is TGCAGCGGAGACAGGAACACTGAAGCTTTCTTT. Translation gives CSGDRNTEAFF.

This clonotype has a handful of counts. The chain uses TRBV12-3 or TRBV12-4 and TRBJ2-1; TRBD2 aligns across 8 bases. With 7 bases clipped from V and 0 bases from J, the junction kept 11 bases outside the gene matches. The CDR3 is 17 residues long. CDR3 amino acids: CASTLAGSPSSYNEQFF. DNA of the CDR3: TGTGCCAGCACCTTAGCGGGATCTCCGAGCTCCTACAATGAGCAGTTCTTC.

In this sample, this clonotype turned up once. The rearrangement uses TRBV29-1 and TRBJ2-3, with TRBD2 identical over 8 bases. The V segment lost 4 bases and the J segment 4 bases; nucleotides outside the gene matches: 7. Germline assignment: CDR1 SQVTM and CDR2 ANQGSEA. The CDR3 has 14 residues. CDR3 coding DNA: TGCAGCGTTGTCTTAGCGGGGAGCGCAGATACGCAGTATTTT. Amino acid sequence: CSVVLAGSADTQYF.

The chain couples TRBV20-1 to TRBJ2-1; 13 nucleotides match TRBD2. Germline CDR1 reads DFQATT; CDR2 reads SNEGSKA (reference sequence). Trimming took 6 bases from V and 8 from J; bases not matched to a gene: 10. CDR3 size: 15 residues. The CDR3 sequence is CSAFATSGGDHEQFF. DNA for the CDR3: TGCAGTGCCTTTGCAACTAGCGGGGGGGACCATGAGCAGTTCTTC.

This clonotype was observed a handful of times. J is TRBJ2-5 and V is TRBV29-1; TRBD2 matches 11 bases. This CDR3 has 15 residues. The germline gives CDR1 SQVTM, CDR2 ANQGSEA. Trimming removed 8 bases from V and 5 bases from J; junction bases left unmatched: 13. The CDR3 reads CSSRRLLAGAETQYF. The CDR3 region has the DNA TGCAGCTCCCGCCGGTTACTAGCGGGGGCGGAGACCCAGTACTTC. Looking up the rest from reference TRBV29-1 and TRBJ2-5 gives the full variable domain: SAVISQKPSRDICQRGTSLTIQCQVDSQVTMMFWYRQQPGQSLTLIATANQGSEATYESGFVIDKFPISRPNLTFSTLTVSNMSPEDSSIYLCSSRRLLAGAETQYFGPGTRLLVL.

This clonotype was found once. The chain carries TRBV13 and TRBJ2-5, with no clear D. CDR3 length: 13 amino acids. Germline V gene lookup returns CDR1 PRHDT and CDR2 FYEKMQ (reference sequence). Trimming cost V 5 bases and J 5 bases, with 12 bases left between them. In DNA, the CDR3 is TGTGCCAGCAGCCCCGCAGCCCGGGAGACCCAGTACTTC. The encoded protein is CASSPAARETQYF.

In DNA form, the CDR3 reads TGTGCCAGCAGCAGTGACAGCGCATCAACCCTCCACTTT. Residues: CASSSDSASTLHF. The J gene is TRBJ1-6, the V gene TRBV5-6, with D perhaps matching TRBD1 (5 bases). V gave up 4 bases and J gave up 14 bases, with 16 bases separating them. This CDR3 region has 13 residues. Germline V gene sequence: CDR1 SGHDT, CDR2 YYEEEE.

The sample holds a few counts of this clonotype. V usage is TRBV29-1 and J usage is TRBJ2-3; TRBD2 aligns across 10 bases. The V and J ends lost 5 bases and 1 base, in that order; junction bases with no gene match: 3. Germline CDR1 is SQVTM and CDR2 is ANQGSEA. This CDR3 is built from 14 residues. CDR3: CSVFLAGGTDTQYF. CDR3 nucleotide sequence: TGCAGCGTTTTCCTAGCGGGGGGCACAGATACGCAGTATTTT.

The rearrangement links TRBV29-1 to TRBJ1-5; D is possibly TRBD1 (5 bases). Germline V gene lookup returns CDR1 SQVTM and CDR2 ANQGSEA. The CDR3 length is 13 residues. The V end lost 6 bases, the J end lost 4 bases, and 13 bases lay between the germline ends. The CDR3 protein is CSVARDGNQPQHF. The CDR3 nucleotides are TGCAGCGTCGCCCGGGACGGAAATCAGCCCCAGCATTTT. Filled out from reference TRBV29-1 and TRBJ1-5, the complete variable domain reads SAVISQKPSRDICQRGTSLTIQCQVDSQVTMMFWYRQQPGQSLTLIATANQGSEATYESGFVIDKFPISRPNLTFSTLTVSNMSPEDSSIYLCSVARDGNQPQHFGDGTRLSIL.

The chain's CDR3 is CASSFRSGSFF. The CDR3 bases are TGTGCCAGCAGTTTTCGCAGTGGGTCTTTCTTT. The chain joins TRBV28 to TRBJ1-1; no firm D call. The V and J ends lost 3 bases and 12 bases respectively, with 11 bases between them. The CDR3 consists of 11 residues. Germline CDR1 is MDHEN and CDR2 is SYDVKM.